This T cell receptor (beta chain) derives from a study of T cell changes during pregnancy in multiple sclerosis. The CDR3 extends over 11 amino acids. The germline gives CDR1 SQVTM, CDR2 ANQGSEA. Trimming pared 3 bases from V and 4 bases from J, leaving 7 bases between. Method: immunoSEQ multiplex PCR; TCRdb's copy keeps in-frame clones and lacks some. Among about 92,000 clones listed, about 94% were seen once. The chain combines TRBV29-1 with TRBJ2-7, with TRBD2 as a possible D gene (5 bases). The source is a female donor with multiple sclerosis, enrolled in a pregnancy study. Sequencing was performed on peripheral blood, taken in the third trimester of pregnancy. The CDR3 DNA follows: TGCAGCGTTGATTCGGGGTACGAGCAGTACTTC. Translated, it gives CSVDSGYEQYF.